The rows below give T cell receptor beta chains drawn from one sample of a study of shared clonotypes between healthy human individuals. Only in-frame clones appear in the TCRdb table, and some are missing; sequencing was by immunoSEQ multiplex PCR. The sample has approximately 2,000,000 clones, 80% to 95% seen once. Source material: naive CD4+ T cells from PBMCs. Receptors originate from a man younger than 35 in good health. Some clones in this sample may be carry-over from other donors' samples. CDR3s include the opening cysteine and the closing phenylalanine or tryptophan. D genes are given only for firm matches.

v_call	d_call	cdr3_length	j_call	cdr3_aa
TRBV30	NA	12	TRBJ2-5	CAWSRGGETQYF
TRBV6-1	NA	13	TRBJ1-4	CAVPYSTNEKLFF
TRBV7-6	NA	14	TRBJ2-5	CASSINQGLETQYF
TRBV27	TRBD2	15	TRBJ2-1	CASSPTSGRDPQQFF
TRBV5-5	NA	15	TRBJ1-5	CASSSQVRSNQPQHF
TRBV10-3	TRBD1	14	TRBJ1-1	CAISGTGGPTEAFF
TRBV7-6	TRBD1	19	TRBJ2-5	CASSLVGTGGPGLRETQYF
TRBV27	TRBD2	18	TRBJ2-6	CASRHLAGGGSGANVLTF
TRBV5-1	TRBD1	16	TRBJ1-5	CASSLGGQGGNQPQHF
TRBV28	NA	16	TRBJ1-1	CASSLSAPRGSTEAFF
TRBV9	TRBD1	15	TRBJ1-2	CASSALSGGQDGYTF
TRBV28	NA	12	TRBJ1-2	CASSSQGFGYTF
TRBV5-8	TRBD2	16	TRBJ2-7	CASRRTSGRNGYEQYF
TRBV11-2	NA	14	TRBJ2-5	CASSVSRKQETQYF
TRBV9	NA	16	TRBJ2-6	CASSPSTLSGANVLTF
TRBV28	NA	12	TRBJ1-3	CASSTGRNTIYF